Here is one T cell receptor beta chain with its context. Its antigen is still unknown. This specimen comes from a study of cytomegalovirus exposure and HLA in healthy donors. Study conclusions and caveats: Roughly uniform sequencing depth across donors was assumed, possibly incorrectly. Under in vitro conditions, three CMV-associated chains were confirmed as specific for CMV antigens.

The CDR3 contains 15 residues. The trim removed 5 bases at V and 5 bases at J, leaving 6 bases unmatched. CDR1 is SEHNR, CDR2 FQNEAQ, per germline (reference sequence). This PCR relied on a set of 60 Vbeta primers and 13 Jbeta primers. TCRdb's copy holds only in-frame clones and misses some; the assay was immunoSEQ multiplex PCR. This sample contains more than 40,000 clones. The V gene is TRBV7-9, the J gene TRBJ2-1; 10 nucleotides match TRBD1. Input material: PBMCs. This TCR was recovered from a female donor in good health and CMV-seronegative. The CDR3 spells CASSRTGTGDNEQFF. As DNA, the CDR3 is TGTGCCAGCAGCCGAACCGGGACAGGGGACAATGAGCAGTTCTTC.